This T cell receptor (beta chain) was captured in a study of T cells in Graves' hyperthyroidism and ophthalmopathy. RNA transcripts were the template for amplifying TCR beta CDR3 regions. First-round RT-PCR with HTBI primers amplified the TCR CDR3 region. In TCRdb, the multiplex PCR reads were re-called with MiXCR into one record per CDR3 protein. The top ten clones hold 40% of a sample with around 370,000 distinct CDR3 sequences, about 18% of them seen once. At least ten counts were recorded for this clonotype. The antigen is unknown. Fresh 10 ml peripheral blood yielded PBMCs. Study results and limitations: For ophthalmopathy, model prediction preceded onset by a median around six months.

V lost 4 bases, J lost 10 bases, and 15 bases lay in between. The CDR3 contains 14 residues. CDR1 is SGHRS, CDR2 YFSETQ, per germline. The rearrangement links TRBV5-1 to TRBJ1-6, with D unclear. This receptor was taken from a man between 18 and 35 years old with Graves' ophthalmopathy. Sequences were obtained from blood. CDR3 sequence: CASSASFNQSPLHF. In DNA, the CDR3 is TGCGCCAGCAGCGCATCTTTCAATCAGTCACCCCTCCACTTT. The entire variable domain, with the rest obtained from reference TRBV5-1 and TRBJ1-6, is as follows: KAGVTQTPRYLIKTRGQQVTLSCSPISGHRSVSWYQQTPGQGLQFLFEYFSETQRNKGNFPGRFSGRQFSNSRSEMNVSTLELGDSALYLCASSASFNQSPLHFGNGTRLTVT.